One sample yielded the 4 T cell receptor beta chains listed below, sequenced in a study of T cells in localized non-small cell lung cancer. The method was immunoSEQ multiplex PCR; TCRdb's version includes in-frame clones alone and lacks a portion of them. There are about 5,000 clones in the sample; 85% occur only once, and approximately 9% lies in the top ten. The sample consisted of PBMCs, taken before any cancer treatment. Every receptor here comes from a woman aged 35 to 69 with stage II lung adenocarcinoma.

This clone has only a few counts. CDR3 sequence (DNA): TGTGCCAGCAGCTTAAATCAGGTTGCAGAGACCCAGTACTTC. It specifies CASSLNQVAETQYF. This chain links TRBV11-3 with TRBJ2-5; D is undetermined. The germline CDR1 and CDR2 sequences are SGHNT and YENEEA. The V gene lost 2 bases and the J gene lost 4 bases, with 11 bases spanning the gap. This CDR3 region has 14 residues.

The chain recombines TRBV6-5 with TRBJ1-4; D remains unclear. The CDR3 has 14 residues. The ends were cut back, 3 bases at V and 8 bases at J, with 13 bases in the middle. CDR1 MNHEY and CDR2 SVGAGI come from the germline V gene. The CDR3 here is CASSYFGQDEKLFF. The CDR3 bases are TGTGCCAGCAGTTATTTTGGGCAAGACGAAAAACTGTTTTTT.

The chain couples TRBV5-1 to TRBJ2-7; D possibly matches TRBD1 or TRBD2 (5 bases each). Germline assignment: CDR1 SGHRS and CDR2 YFSETQ. The CDR3 has 15 residues. V was shortened by 1 base and J by 0 bases, with 11 bases between the two germline ends. CDR3 sequence: CASSLIPGPSYEQYF. Written as DNA, the CDR3 is TGCGCCAGCAGCTTGATTCCGGGACCCTCCTACGAGCAGTACTTC.

The chain has TRBV27 and TRBJ2-7; D is undetermined. The CDR3 length is 13 residues. The germline CDR1 and CDR2 sequences are MNHEY and SMNVEV (reference sequence). V lost 2 bases and J 1 base, leaving 6 bases between the germline ends. The CDR3 DNA reads TGTGCCAGCAGTTTAGCGCAGTCCTACGAGCAGTACTTC. This translates into CASSLAQSYEQYF.